The T cell receptor (beta chain) under discussion was sequenced for a study of blood T cell repertoires in COVID-19. For the study at large: There were acute and convalescent COVID-19 samples, and they came from the United States, Italy and Spain.

Trimming cost V 5 bases and J 4 bases; bases outside gene matches: 8. Germline-derived CDR1 and CDR2 are MNHEY and SMNVEV (reference sequence). CDR3 length equals 16 residues. As originally analysed: Scientists estimated how many nucleated cells there were by amplifying reference gene primers. The protocol was immunoSEQ multiplex PCR, while the TCRdb copy is restricted to in-frame clones and leaves out a portion. For V, J and clone size, that table is used; D and trimming come from the DNA. The sample has approximately 350,000 clones, roughly 90% seen once. Sequencing was done on a sample of peripheral blood. The TCR comes from a man aged 40-49 years with acute or convalescent COVID-19. The chain joins TRBV27 to TRBJ1-2; TRBD1 aligns across 12 bases. This chain's CDR3 is CASSHGTGGAGYGYTF. CDR3 nucleotide sequence: TGTGCCAGCAGTCACGGGACAGGGGGCGCCGGCTATGGCTACACCTTC.